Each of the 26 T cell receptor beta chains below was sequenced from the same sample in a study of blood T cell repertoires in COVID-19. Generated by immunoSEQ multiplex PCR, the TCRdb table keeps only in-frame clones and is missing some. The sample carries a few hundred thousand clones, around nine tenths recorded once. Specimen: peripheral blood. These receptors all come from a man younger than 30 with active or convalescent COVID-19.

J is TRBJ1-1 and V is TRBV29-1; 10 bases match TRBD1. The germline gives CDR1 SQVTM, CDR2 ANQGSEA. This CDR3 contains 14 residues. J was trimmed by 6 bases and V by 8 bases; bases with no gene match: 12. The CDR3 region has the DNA TGCAGCATCTCCTCCGGGACAGGGGTGTCTGAAGCTTTCTTT. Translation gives CSISSGTGVSEAFF.

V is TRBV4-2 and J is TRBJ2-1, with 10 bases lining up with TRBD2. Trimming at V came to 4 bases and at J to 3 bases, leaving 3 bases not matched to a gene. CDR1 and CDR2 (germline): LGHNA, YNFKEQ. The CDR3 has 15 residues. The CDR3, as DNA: TGTGCCAGCAGCCCCCGGACTAGCGGCTACAATGAGCAGTTCTTC. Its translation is CASSPRTSGYNEQFF.

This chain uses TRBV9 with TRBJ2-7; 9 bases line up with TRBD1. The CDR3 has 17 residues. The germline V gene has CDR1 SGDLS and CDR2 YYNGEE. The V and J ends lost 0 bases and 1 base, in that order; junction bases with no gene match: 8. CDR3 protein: CASSVGPRTGVSYEQYF. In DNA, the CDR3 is TGTGCCAGCAGCGTAGGTCCCCGGACAGGGGTGTCCTACGAGCAGTACTTC.

The CDR3 loop is CASGGSGGYTDTQYF. The CDR3 DNA reads TGTGCCAGCGGGGGCAGCGGGGGGTACACAGATACGCAGTATTTT. The chain is built from TRBV6-5 and TRBJ2-3; 9 bases agree with TRBD2. Germline lookup yields CDR1 MNHEY and CDR2 SVGAGI. Trimming at V came to 8 bases and at J to 2 bases, leaving 8 bases not matched to a gene. This CDR3 is built from 15 residues.

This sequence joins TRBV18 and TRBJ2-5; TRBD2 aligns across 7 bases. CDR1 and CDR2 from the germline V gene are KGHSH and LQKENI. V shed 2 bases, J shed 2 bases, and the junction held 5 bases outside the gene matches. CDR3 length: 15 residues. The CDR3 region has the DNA TGTGCCAGCTCACCATCACGGGGGGAACAAGAGACCCAGTACTTC. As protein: CASSPSRGEQETQYF.

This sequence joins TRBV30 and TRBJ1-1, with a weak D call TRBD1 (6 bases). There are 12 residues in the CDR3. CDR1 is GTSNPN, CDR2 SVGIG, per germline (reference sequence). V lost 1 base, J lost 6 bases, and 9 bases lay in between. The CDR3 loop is CAWSGSGAEAFF. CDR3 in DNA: TGTGCCTGGAGTGGATCAGGGGCTGAAGCTTTCTTT.

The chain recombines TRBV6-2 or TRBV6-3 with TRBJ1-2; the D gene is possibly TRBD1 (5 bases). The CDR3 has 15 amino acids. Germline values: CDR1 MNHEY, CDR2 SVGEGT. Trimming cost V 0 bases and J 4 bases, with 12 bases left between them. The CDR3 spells CASSYSGREIYGYTF. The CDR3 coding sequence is TGTGCCAGCAGTTACTCCGGCAGGGAAATCTATGGCTACACCTTC.

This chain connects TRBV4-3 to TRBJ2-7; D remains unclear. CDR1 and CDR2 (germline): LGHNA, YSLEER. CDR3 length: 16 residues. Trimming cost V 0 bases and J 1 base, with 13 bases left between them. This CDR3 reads CASSQDQAPNSYEQYF. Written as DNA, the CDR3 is TGCGCCAGCAGCCAAGATCAAGCGCCAAATTCCTACGAGCAGTACTTC.

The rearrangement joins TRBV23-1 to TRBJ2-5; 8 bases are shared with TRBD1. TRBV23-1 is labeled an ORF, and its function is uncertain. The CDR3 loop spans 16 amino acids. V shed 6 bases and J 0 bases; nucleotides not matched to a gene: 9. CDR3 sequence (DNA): TGCGCCAGCAGACAGGACAGGGCCCGTTACCAAGAGACCCAGTACTTC. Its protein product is CASRQDRARYQETQYF.

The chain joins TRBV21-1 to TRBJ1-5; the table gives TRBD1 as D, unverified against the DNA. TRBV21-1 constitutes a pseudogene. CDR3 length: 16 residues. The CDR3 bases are TGTGCCAGCAGCAGATCCGGGACAGGGGGCAATCAGCCCCAGCATTTT. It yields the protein CASSRSGTGGNQPQHF.

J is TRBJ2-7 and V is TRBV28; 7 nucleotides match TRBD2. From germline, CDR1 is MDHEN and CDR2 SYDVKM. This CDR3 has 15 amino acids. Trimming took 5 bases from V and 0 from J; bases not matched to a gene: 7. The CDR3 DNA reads TGTGCCAGCAGTCCTAGCGGAGCCTCCTCCTACGAGCAGTACTTC. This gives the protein CASSPSGASSYEQYF.

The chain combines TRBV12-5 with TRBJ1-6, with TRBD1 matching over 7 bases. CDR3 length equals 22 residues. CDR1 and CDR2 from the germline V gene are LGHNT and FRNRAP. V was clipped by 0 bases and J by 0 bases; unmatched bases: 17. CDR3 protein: CASGLVGLRQGALRSYNSPLHF. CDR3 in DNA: TGTGCTAGTGGTTTGGTAGGATTAAGACAGGGCGCGCTTCGCTCCTATAATTCACCCCTCCACTTT. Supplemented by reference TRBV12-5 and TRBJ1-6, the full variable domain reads DARVTQTPRHKVTEMGQEVTMRCQPILGHNTVFWYRQTMMQGLELLAYFRNRAPLDDSGMPKDRFSAEMPDATLATLKIQPSEPRDSAVYFCASGLVGLRQGALRSYNSPLHFGNGTRLTVT.

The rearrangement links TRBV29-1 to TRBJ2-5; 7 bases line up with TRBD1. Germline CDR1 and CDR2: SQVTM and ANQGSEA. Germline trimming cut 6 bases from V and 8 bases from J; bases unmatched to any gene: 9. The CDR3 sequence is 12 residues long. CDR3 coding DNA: TGCAGCGTCAGGGGGACACAACTAACCCAGTACTTC. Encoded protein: CSVRGTQLTQYF.

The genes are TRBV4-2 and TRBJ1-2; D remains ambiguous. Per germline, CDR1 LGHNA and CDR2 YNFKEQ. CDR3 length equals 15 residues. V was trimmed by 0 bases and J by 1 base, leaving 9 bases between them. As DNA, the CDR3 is TGTGCCAGCAGCCAAGAGTTACTCGGTAACTATGGCTACACCTTC. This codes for CASSQELLGNYGYTF.

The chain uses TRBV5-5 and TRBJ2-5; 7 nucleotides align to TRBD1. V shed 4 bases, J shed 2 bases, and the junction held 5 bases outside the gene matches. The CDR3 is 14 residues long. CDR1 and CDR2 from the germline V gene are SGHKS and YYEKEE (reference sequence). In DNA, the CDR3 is TGTGCCAGCAGCCCTAGGACAGGACAAGAGACCCAGTACTTC. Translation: CASSPRTGQETQYF.

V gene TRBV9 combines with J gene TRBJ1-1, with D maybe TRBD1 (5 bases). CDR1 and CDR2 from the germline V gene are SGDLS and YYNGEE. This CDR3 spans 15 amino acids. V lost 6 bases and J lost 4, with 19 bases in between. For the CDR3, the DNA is TGTGCCAGCACCGTCCGGGGGTCTGATAGCACTGAAGCTTTCTTT. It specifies CASTVRGSDSTEAFF.

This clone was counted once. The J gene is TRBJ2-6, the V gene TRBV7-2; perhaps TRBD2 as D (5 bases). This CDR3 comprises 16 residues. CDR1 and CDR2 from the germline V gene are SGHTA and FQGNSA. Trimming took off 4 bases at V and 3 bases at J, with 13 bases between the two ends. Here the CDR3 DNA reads TGTGCCAGCAGCTATCGGGTCGGAGGTGGGGCCAACGTCCTGACTTTC. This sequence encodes CASSYRVGGGANVLTF.

The CDR3: CASSSGQGTYNEQFF. For the CDR3, the DNA is TGTGCCAGCAGCTCCGGACAGGGAACCTACAATGAGCAGTTCTTC. The V and J genes are TRBV11-3 and TRBJ2-1; 8 nucleotides align to TRBD1. After removal of 4 bases from V and 2 bases from J, the junction contained 4 bases not matched to a gene. CDR3 size: 15 residues. CDR1 SGHNT and CDR2 YENEEA come from the germline V gene.

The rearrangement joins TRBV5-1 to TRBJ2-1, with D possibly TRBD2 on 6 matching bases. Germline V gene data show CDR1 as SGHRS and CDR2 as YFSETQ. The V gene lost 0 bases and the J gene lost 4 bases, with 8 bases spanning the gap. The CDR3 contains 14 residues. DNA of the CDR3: TGCGCCAGCAGCTTGGAGACTAGATACAATGAGCAGTTCTTC. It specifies CASSLETRYNEQFF.

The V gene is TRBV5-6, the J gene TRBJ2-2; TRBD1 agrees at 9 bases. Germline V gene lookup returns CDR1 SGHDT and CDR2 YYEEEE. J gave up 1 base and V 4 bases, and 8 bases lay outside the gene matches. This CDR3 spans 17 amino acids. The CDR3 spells CASSITGTGRNTGELFF. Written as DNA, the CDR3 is TGTGCCAGCAGCATCACTGGGACAGGGCGGAACACCGGGGAGCTGTTTTTT. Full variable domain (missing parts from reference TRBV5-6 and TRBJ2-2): DAGVTQSPTHLIKTRGQQVTLRCSPKSGHDTVSWYQQALGQGPQFIFQYYEEEERQRGNFPDRFSGHQFPNYSSELNVNALLLGDSALYLCASSITGTGRNTGELFFGEGSRLTVL.

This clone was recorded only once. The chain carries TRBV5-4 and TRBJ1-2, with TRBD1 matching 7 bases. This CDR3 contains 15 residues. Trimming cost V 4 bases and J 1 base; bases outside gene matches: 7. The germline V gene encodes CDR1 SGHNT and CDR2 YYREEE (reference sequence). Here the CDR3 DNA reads TGTGCCAGCAGCGTAACCGGGACAGATAACTATGGCTACACCTTC. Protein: CASSVTGTDNYGYTF.

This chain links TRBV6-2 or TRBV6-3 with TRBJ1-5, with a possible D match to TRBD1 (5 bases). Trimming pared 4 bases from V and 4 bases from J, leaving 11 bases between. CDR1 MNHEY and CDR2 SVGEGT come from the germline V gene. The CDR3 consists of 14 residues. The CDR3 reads CASSFPTDNQPQHF. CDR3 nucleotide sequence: TGTGCCAGCAGTTTCCCGACAGATAATCAGCCCCAGCATTTT.

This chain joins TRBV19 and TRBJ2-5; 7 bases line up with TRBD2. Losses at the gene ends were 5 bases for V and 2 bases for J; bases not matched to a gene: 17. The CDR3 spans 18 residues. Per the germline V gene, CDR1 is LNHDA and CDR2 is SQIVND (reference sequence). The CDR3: CASSLPKSGLVAQETQYF. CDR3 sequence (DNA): TGTGCCAGTAGTCTACCAAAATCAGGACTAGTCGCACAAGAGACCCAGTACTTC. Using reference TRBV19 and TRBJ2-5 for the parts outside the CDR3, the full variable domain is DGGITQSPKYLFRKEGQNVTLSCEQNLNHDAMYWYRQDPGQGLRLIYYSQIVNDFQKGDIAEGYSVSREKKESFPLTVTSAQKNPTAFYLCASSLPKSGLVAQETQYFGPGTRLLVL.

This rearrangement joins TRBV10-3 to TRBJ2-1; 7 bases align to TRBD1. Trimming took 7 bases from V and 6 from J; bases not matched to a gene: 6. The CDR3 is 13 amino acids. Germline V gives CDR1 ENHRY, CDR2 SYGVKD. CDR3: CAITAAGGNEQFF. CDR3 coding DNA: TGTGCCATCACCGCGGCAGGGGGCAATGAGCAGTTCTTC.

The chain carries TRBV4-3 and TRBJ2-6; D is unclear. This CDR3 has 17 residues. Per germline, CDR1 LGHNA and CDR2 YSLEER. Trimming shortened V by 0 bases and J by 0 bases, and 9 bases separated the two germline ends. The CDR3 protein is CASSQEPEASGANVLTF. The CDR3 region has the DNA TGCGCCAGCAGCCAAGAACCTGAAGCCTCTGGGGCCAACGTCCTGACTTTC.

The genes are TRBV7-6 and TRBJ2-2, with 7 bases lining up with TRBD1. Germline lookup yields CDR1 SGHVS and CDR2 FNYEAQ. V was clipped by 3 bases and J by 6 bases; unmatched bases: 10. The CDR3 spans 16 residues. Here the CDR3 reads CASSFTGPQGAGELFF. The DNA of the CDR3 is TGTGCCAGCAGCTTCACCGGGCCTCAGGGGGCCGGGGAGCTGTTTTTT.